These 16 T cell receptor beta chains share one sample of origin, sequenced in a study of vaccination and CD4 T cells after COVID-19. These TCRs are of unknown antigen specificity. CD4+ T cells that had been cultured provided DNA sequenced with the Oncomine TCR Beta short-read assay. In TCRdb, the PCR reads were re-called with MiXCR into one record per CDR3 protein. Here the sample spans approximately 23,000 distinct CDR3 sequences, 30% to 40% being singletons. Documented time point: late sampling 161 to 241 days after vaccination in three convalescent patients. Described treatment: roughly 10-day PBMC culture with coronavirus spike peptide pools or control peptides (ViraFEST assay). Sequenced here: CD4+ T cells from blood, cultured in vitro, sampled about 7 months after SARS-CoV-2 vaccination. These TCRs come from a human donor who had recovered from COVID-19.

The chain carries TRBV6-1 and TRBJ1-5; 9 bases are shared with TRBD1. V lost 7 bases to trimming and J lost 2 bases; unmatched junction nucleotides: 12. This CDR3 spans 17 amino acids. Germline V gene data show CDR1 as MNHNS and CDR2 as SASEGT. Here the CDR3 reads CASKLRQGGLGNQPQHF. The DNA for the CDR3 is TGTGCCAGCAAGCTCAGACAGGGGGGTCTCGGCAATCAGCCCCAGCATTTT.

This clonotype was detected a few times. This chain connects TRBV7-9 to TRBJ1-2; a weak D match, TRBD1 (6 bases). V lost 4 bases to trimming and J lost 4 bases, with 31 bases between them. This CDR3 is 20 amino acids long. Germline V gene sequence: CDR1 SEHNR, CDR2 FQNEAQ (reference sequence). This CDR3 reads CASSSTIGIGGQWSSYGYTF. The CDR3 DNA sequence: TGTGCCAGCAGCTCCACAATCGGTATAGGGGGTCAGTGGTCTAGCTATGGCTACACCTTC.

The gene calls are TRBV7-2 and TRBJ1-1; possible D gene TRBD1, 5 bases. CDR1 is SGHTA and CDR2 is FQGNSA in the germline V gene. This CDR3 contains 14 residues. V lost 9 bases and J 2 bases, leaving 16 bases between the germline ends. The chain's CDR3 is CARYRQRDNTEAFF. CDR3 nucleotide sequence: TGTGCCAGATACCGACAGCGAGACAACACTGAAGCTTTCTTT.

Written as DNA, the CDR3 is TGTGCCAGCAGTGAATGGGGGGGGGACACTGAAGCTTTCTTT. Its protein is CASSEWGGDTEAFF. V and J are TRBV25-1 and TRBJ1-1; the D gene is possibly TRBD1 (5 bases). V was trimmed by 1 base and J by 3 bases, leaving 9 bases between them. The CDR3 loop spans 14 amino acids. Germline-derived CDR1 and CDR2 are MGHDK and SYGVNS.

V gene TRBV10-3 combines with J gene TRBJ1-1; maybe TRBD1 (5 bases). The length of the CDR3 is 13 residues. V lost 6 bases to trimming and J lost 3 bases, with 11 bases between them. The germline V gene encodes CDR1 ENHRY and CDR2 SYGVKD. The CDR3 loop reads CAISPGADTEAFF. In DNA, the CDR3 is TGTGCCATCAGCCCCGGGGCCGACACTGAAGCTTTCTTT.

The chain carries TRBV18 and TRBJ2-5; perhaps TRBD2 as D (5 bases). Per germline, CDR1 KGHSH and CDR2 LQKENI. This CDR3 contains 14 residues. V was shortened by 6 bases and J by 5 bases, with 16 bases between the two germline ends. Here the CDR3 reads CASSPFLAEETQYF. The CDR3 DNA sequence: TGTGCCAGCTCCCCCTTCCTAGCTGAGGAGACCCAGTACTTC.

This clonotype has only one observation. The rearrangement links TRBV7-9 to TRBJ2-5, with no clear D. The CDR3 is made up of 15 amino acids. Per the germline V gene, CDR1 is SEHNR and CDR2 is FQNEAQ (reference sequence). Trimming took off 1 base at V and 0 bases at J, with 9 bases between the two ends. The CDR3 loop is CASSLVLGYQETQYF. The CDR3 region has the DNA TGTGCCAGCAGCTTAGTTTTGGGGTACCAAGAGACCCAGTACTTC.

This clonotype was detected a few times. The chain links TRBV7-9 to TRBJ2-1, with a tentative D call TRBD1 (6 bases). This CDR3 is 16 amino acids long. Germline V gives CDR1 SEHNR, CDR2 FQNEAQ (reference sequence). The ends were cut back, 5 bases at V and 9 bases at J, with 23 bases in the middle. The CDR3 region is CASSPGWPYPRGEQFF. For the CDR3, the DNA is TGTGCCAGCAGCCCTGGATGGCCTTACCCCAGGGGTGAGCAGTTCTTC.

The rearrangement joins TRBV11-2 to TRBJ2-1; D unresolved. Trimming removed 7 bases at V and 4 bases at J, with 5 bases between. The V gene's germline CDR1 is SGHAT and CDR2 FQNNGV. This CDR3 is built from 11 residues. This CDR3 is CASTIYNEQFF. In DNA, the CDR3 is TGTGCCAGCACCATTTACAATGAGCAGTTCTTC.

The chain uses TRBV20-1 and TRBJ2-3; D is perhaps TRBD2 (5 bases). Deletions cut 6 bases from V and 10 bases from J, with 23 bases between. Germline loops: CDR1 DFQATT, CDR2 SNEGSKA (reference sequence). This CDR3 has 14 amino acids. The CDR3 protein is CSAHSAVLGVSQYF. CDR3 nucleotides: TGCAGTGCACATAGCGCCGTCCTGGGAGTCTCGCAGTATTTT.

The chain uses TRBV7-9 and TRBJ2-7, with 7 bases fitting TRBD1. This CDR3 region has 11 residues. Trimming cost V 4 bases and J 12 bases; bases outside gene matches: 6. Per germline, CDR1 SEHNR and CDR2 FQNEAQ (reference sequence). Here the CDR3 DNA reads TGTGCCAGCAGCTCAGGACAGGCTCCGTACTTC. Its translation is CASSSGQAPYF.

The sample holds a few counts of this clonotype. The chain recombines TRBV6-1 with TRBJ1-5; perhaps TRBD1 as D (5 bases). CDR3 size: 15 residues. V lost 8 bases and J lost 7, with 21 bases in between. Germline V gene data show CDR1 as MNHNS and CDR2 as SASEGT. The CDR3 is CASVPKGQGGQPQHF. The DNA for the CDR3 is TGTGCCAGCGTCCCCAAGGGCCAGGGTGGGCAGCCCCAGCATTTT.

The chain joins TRBV5-5 to TRBJ1-2; 8 bases fit TRBD1. V gave up 4 bases and J gave up 2 bases; unmatched junction bases: 10. The CDR3 is 16 residues long. Germline-derived CDR1 and CDR2 are SGHKS and YYEKEE (reference sequence). The CDR3 DNA reads TGTGCCAGCAGCCTCACCGGGACAGGACCGAACTATGGCTACACCTTC. It codes for CASSLTGTGPNYGYTF. The complete variable domain, with remaining parts taken from reference TRBV5-5 and TRBJ1-2, reads DAGVTQSPTHLIKTRGQQVTLRCSPISGHKSVSWYQQVLGQGPQFIFQYYEKEERGRGNFPDRFSARQFPNYSSELNVNALLLGDSALYLCASSLTGTGPNYGYTFGSGTRLTVV.

By share, this clonotype ranks as medium-sized. The chain recombines TRBV7-3 with TRBJ1-1; tentative D call: TRBD1 (6 bases). Germline values: CDR1 SGHTA, CDR2 FQGTGA. CDR3 length equals 15 residues. Trimming took off 1 base at V and 4 bases at J, with 13 bases between the two ends. The CDR3 sequence is CASSLMGGGGTEAFF. The CDR3 bases are TGTGCCAGCAGCTTAATGGGCGGGGGCGGCACTGAAGCTTTCTTT. The complete variable domain, with remaining parts taken from reference TRBV7-3 and TRBJ1-1, reads GAGVSQTPSNKVTEKGKYVELRCDPISGHTALYWYRQSLGQGPEFLIYFQGTGAADDSGLPNDRFFAVRPEGSVSTLKIQRTERGDSAVYLCASSLMGGGGTEAFFGQGTRLTVV.

On this clonotype: Germline is not matched at one junction end, which may reflect a read error. CDR3 sequence: CASSVAGGGTDTQYF. CDR3 DNA sequence: TGTGCCAGCAGCGTAGCGGGGGGGGGCACAGATACGCAGTATTTT. V usage is TRBV7-2 and J usage is TRBJ2-3, with TRBD2 matching over 11 bases. CDR3 length: 15 residues. Germline CDR1 reads SGHTA; CDR2 reads FQGNSA.

The chain combines TRBV7-3 with TRBJ2-1; TRBD2 aligns across 7 bases. CDR3 length equals 16 residues. Germline assignment: CDR1 SGHTA and CDR2 FQGTGA. V gave up 2 bases and J gave up 9 bases; unmatched junction bases: 13. In DNA, the CDR3 is TGTGCCAGCAGCTTAGCGCGAGCGGGGCCTCGGGTTGAGCAGTTCTTC. Protein sequence: CASSLARAGPRVEQFF. Together with reference TRBV7-3 and TRBJ2-1, the CDR3 gives the full variable domain: GAGVSQTPSNKVTEKGKYVELRCDPISGHTALYWYRQSLGQGPEFLIYFQGTGAADDSGLPNDRFFAVRPEGSVSTLKIQRTERGDSAVYLCASSLARAGPRVEQFFGPGTRLTVL.